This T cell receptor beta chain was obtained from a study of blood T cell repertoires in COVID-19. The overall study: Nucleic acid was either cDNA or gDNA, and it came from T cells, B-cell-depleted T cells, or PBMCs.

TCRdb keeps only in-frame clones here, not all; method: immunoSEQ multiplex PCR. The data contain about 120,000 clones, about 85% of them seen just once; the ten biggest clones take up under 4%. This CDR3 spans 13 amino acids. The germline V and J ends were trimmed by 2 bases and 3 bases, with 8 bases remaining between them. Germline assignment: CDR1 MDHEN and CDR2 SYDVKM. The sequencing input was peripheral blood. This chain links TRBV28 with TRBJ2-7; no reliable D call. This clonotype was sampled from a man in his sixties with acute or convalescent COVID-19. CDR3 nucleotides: TGTGCCAGCAGTTTAGCGCTACTCTACGAGCAGTACTTC. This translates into CASSLALLYEQYF.